This T cell receptor beta chain was obtained from a study of blood T cell repertoires in COVID-19. Study-level information: Samples taken during acute and convalescent COVID-19 were collected in the United States, Italy and Spain. PBMCs, B-cell-depleted T cells, or T cells were the source of the cDNA or gDNA that made up the material.

CDR1 and CDR2 (germline): SGHRS, YFSETQ. This CDR3 is 19 amino acids long. V lost 2 bases to trimming and J lost 1 base; unmatched junction nucleotides: 13. In the original analysis: Reference gene primer amplification gave estimated nucleated cell counts. Method: immunoSEQ multiplex PCR; TCRdb's copy keeps in-frame clones and lacks some. From that table come the V and J calls and clone size; the DNA was used to work out D and trimming. Here the sample spans over 85,000 clones, 70% to 90% being singletons. This clone has only one observation. The sample taken for sequencing was peripheral blood. This TCR was sampled from a man aged 50 or older with active COVID-19. J is TRBJ2-7 and V is TRBV5-1, with TRBD2 matching 12 bases. The DNA for the CDR3 is TGCGCCAGCAGCTTTTTGACCTCTCCGACTAGCGGGGGATCCTACGAGCAGTACTTC. This translates into CASSFLTSPTSGGSYEQYF.